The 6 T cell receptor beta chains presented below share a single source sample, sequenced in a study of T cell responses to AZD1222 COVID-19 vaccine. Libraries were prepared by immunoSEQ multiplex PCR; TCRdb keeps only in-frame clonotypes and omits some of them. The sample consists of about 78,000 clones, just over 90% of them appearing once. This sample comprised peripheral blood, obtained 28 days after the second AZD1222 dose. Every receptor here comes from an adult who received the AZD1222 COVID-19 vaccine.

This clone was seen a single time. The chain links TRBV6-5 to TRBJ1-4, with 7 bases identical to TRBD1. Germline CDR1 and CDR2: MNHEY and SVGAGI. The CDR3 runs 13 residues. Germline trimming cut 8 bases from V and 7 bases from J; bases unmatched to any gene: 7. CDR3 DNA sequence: TGTGCCAGCGTCTCAGGGGGAGGTGAAAAACTGTTTTTT. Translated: CASVSGGGEKLFF.

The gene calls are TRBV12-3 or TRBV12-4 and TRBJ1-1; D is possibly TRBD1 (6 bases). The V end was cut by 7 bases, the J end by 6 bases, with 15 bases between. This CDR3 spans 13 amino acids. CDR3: CASTKIQGAEAFF. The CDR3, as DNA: TGTGCCAGCACCAAAATACAGGGCGCTGAAGCTTTCTTT.

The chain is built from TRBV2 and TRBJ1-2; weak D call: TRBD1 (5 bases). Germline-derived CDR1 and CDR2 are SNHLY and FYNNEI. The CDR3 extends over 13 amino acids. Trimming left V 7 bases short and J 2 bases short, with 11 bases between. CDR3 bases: TGTGCCAGCATACGGGACGGAAACTATGGCTACACCTTC. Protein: CASIRDGNYGYTF. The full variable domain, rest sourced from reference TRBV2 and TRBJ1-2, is EPEVTQTPSHQVTQMGQEVILRCVPISNHLYFYWYRQILGQKVEFLVSFYNNEISEKSEIFDDQFSVERPDGSNFTLKIRSTKLEDSAMYFCASIRDGNYGYTFGSGTRLTVV.

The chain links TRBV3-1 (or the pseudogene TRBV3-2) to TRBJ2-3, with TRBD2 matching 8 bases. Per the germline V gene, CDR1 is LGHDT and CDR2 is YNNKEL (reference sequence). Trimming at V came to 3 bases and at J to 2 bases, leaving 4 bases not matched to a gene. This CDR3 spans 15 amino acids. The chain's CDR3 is CASSHTSGFTDTQYF. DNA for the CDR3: TGTGCCAGCAGCCACACTAGCGGATTCACAGATACGCAGTATTTT.

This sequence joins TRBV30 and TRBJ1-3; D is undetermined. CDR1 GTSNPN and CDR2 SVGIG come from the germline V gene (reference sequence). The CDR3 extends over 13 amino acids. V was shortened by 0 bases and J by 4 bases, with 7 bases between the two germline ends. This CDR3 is CAWSVKGGNTIYF. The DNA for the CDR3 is TGTGCCTGGAGTGTTAAGGGAGGAAACACCATATATTTT. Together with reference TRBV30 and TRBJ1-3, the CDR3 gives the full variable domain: SQTIHQWPATLVQPVGSPLSLECTVEGTSNPNLYWYRQAAGRGLQLLFYSVGIGQISSEVPQNLSASRPQDRQFILSSKKLLLSDSGFYLCAWSVKGGNTIYFGEGSWLTVV.

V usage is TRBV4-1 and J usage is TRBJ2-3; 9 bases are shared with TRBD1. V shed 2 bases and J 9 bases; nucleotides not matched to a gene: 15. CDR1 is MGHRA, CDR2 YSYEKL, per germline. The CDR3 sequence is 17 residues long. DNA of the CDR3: TGCGCCAGCAGCCAAACTCCACAGGGGGCGATAACCCCAACGCAGTATTTT. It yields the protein CASSQTPQGAITPTQYF.